The rows below give T cell receptor beta chains drawn from one sample of a study of blood T cell repertoires in COVID-19. The method was immunoSEQ multiplex PCR; TCRdb's version includes in-frame clones alone and lacks a portion of them. The table lists 200,000 to 300,000 clones, around 87% of them singletons. Sequenced sample: peripheral blood. These receptors were taken from a woman aged 60 to 75 with COVID-19, enrolled during active disease. The conserved cysteine and the conserved F or W are not part of the CDR3 here. Not all rows give a size; the values are once, few, many and, for expanded clones, a class.

v_gene	j_gene	abundance	CDR3aa
TRBV5-1	TRBJ2-3	-	ASSLVVPGTDTQY
TRBV5-4	TRBJ2-7	-	ASSPGLAEYEQY
TRBV7-3	TRBJ2-2	once	ASSLTAGVPGELF
TRBV6-2/TRBV6-3	TRBJ1-5	-	ASSSNPTGNREKPQH
TRBV30	TRBJ1-4	-	AWSAMGAGTTNEKLF
TRBV19	TRBJ2-2	-	ASAREPGELF
TRBV28	TRBJ1-4	-	ASRGGTTNEKLF
TRBV7-6	TRBJ2-7	-	ASSPQGASGEQY
TRBV5-6	TRBJ1-5	-	ASSLWTGGLGNQPQH
TRBV6-1	TRBJ1-3	-	ASSGDRRNGNSGNTIY
TRBV27	TRBJ2-7	-	ASSITRSAPLEQY
TRBV11-3	TRBJ2-1	-	ASSRGSFGTEI
TRBV30	TRBJ1-5	-	AWSVRWGSNQPQH
TRBV3-1/TRBV3-2	TRBJ2-7	-	ASSQILSYEQY
TRBV24-1	TRBJ2-2	-	AKPPTSGNTGELF
TRBV30	TRBJ2-6	-	AWTPPAGYSGANVLT
TRBV30	TRBJ2-1	-	AWRLREGRQF
TRBV19	TRBJ2-1	-	ASSMTSNHNNEQF
TRBV3-1/TRBV3-2	TRBJ1-6	-	ASSRRTGSNSPLH
TRBV6-6	TRBJ2-2	-	ASSYYTGVSTGELF
TRBV24-1	TRBJ2-1	-	ATSDPLAATYNEQF
TRBV6-2/TRBV6-3	TRBJ2-1	-	ASRYPGQGRHNEQF
TRBV5-1	TRBJ2-7	-	ASSPQPTSGSYEQY